This T cell receptor beta chain appears in the sequencing data of a study of graft-versus-host responses after intestinal transplantation (dated by TCRdb to the early 2020s). General notes on the study: Multivisceral, liver-intestinal, or isolated intestinal transplants were received by the recipients. All recipients received anti-thymocyte globulin induction followed by maintenance tacrolimus and steroids for about three years. A cohort of about 26 intestinal transplant recipients, including one retransplant, was enrolled, and a few patients lacking pretransplant specimens were excluded. After intestinal transplantation, graft-versus-host and host-versus-graft alloreactive T cell clones in the graft, circulation and bone marrow were tracked using bulk TCR-beta CDR3 sequencing. Alloreactive clones were identified by sequencing pre-transplant mixed lymphocyte reaction products and comparing these products with unstimulated pre-transplant donor and recipient T cells. A peak of at least 4% donor T cells among recipient peripheral blood mononuclear cells was the definition used for donor T cell macrochimerism. Rather than being sequenced by the commercial service, samples from a few later patients were sequenced in-house on an Illumina MiSeq and processed with MiXCR.

The library was generated by the immunoSEQ multiplex PCR assay. High-throughput TCR-beta CDR3 sequencing of genomic DNA from most patients was performed by Adaptive Biotechnologies. The study's processing was this. TCR sequencing data were retrieved from Adaptive's ImmunoSEQ software for roughly 17 patients, whereas three other patients were processed with MiXCR and VDJtools. CDR3 nucleotide sequences shared between donor and recipient were removed because their origin could not be assigned. To count as alloreactive, a clone needed at least 2-fold expansion over unstimulated cells and a minimum CFSE-low frequency of 0.002% (template counts) or 0.001% (read counts). Clones detected in sequenced pre-transplant spleen, lymph node, or MLR CFSE-low populations of the donor or recipient were defined as mappable. Cumulative frequency of alloreactive clones was calculated as a percentage of all sequences weighted by copy number. TCRdb provides this immuneACCESS table in a form limited to in-frame rearrangements. Some clones are lacking; in checked studies, under half of them reflect an unresolved V gene, and why the rest are absent is not known. V and J calls and clone size come straight from that table; D and trimming were deduced from the DNA. The sample records some 44,000 clones, over 85% of which are singletons. The top ten hold 1.5% to 2% of the sample.

For this clone: What antigen it recognizes has not been identified. No quality values exist for individual bases; no much larger clone is one base distant.

What the work shows at the level of the full study, not this receptor alone: GvH clones were detected in recipient bone marrow, and some appeared earlier in ileal mucosa or blood, consistent with an intestinal mucosal origin. The conclusions were limited by the relatively low number and heterogeneity of the intestinal transplant patients. Early after transplant, peak levels of circulating GvH clones were found to be associated with declines in HvG clones. High GvH to HvG T cell clonal ratios were observed in the allografts of patients with donor T cell macrochimerism.

From a lookup of the germline V gene (reference sequence), CDR1 and CDR2 are WNHNN and SYGVQD. The CDR3 runs 13 residues from the cysteine to the phenylalanine. This entry keeps only the CDR3 DNA: 39 bases, framed from base 1. Relative to germline, V is 2 bases shorter and J is 0 bases shorter, with 4 bases between their ends. In the first month after transplant, blood samples were collected up to 4 times, and after that at least monthly when available. The sequence was collected from a human patient who received an intestinal transplant, so some T cells may come from the graft donor. The sequence is built from TRBV10-1 and TRBJ2-5; the D gene cannot be resolved reliably. The sample in question was PBMCs, obtained 330 to 350 days after intestinal transplant. The CDR3 protein is CASSEMDQETQYF. The DNA reads TGCGCCAGCAGTGAGATGGACCAAGAGACCCAGTACTTC.